This is a list of T cell receptor beta chains from one sample in a study of OX40 agonist ivuxolimab in advanced cancers. Profiled with immunoSEQ multiplex PCR; TCRdb holds only in-frame clones, not every one. The data contain approximately 86,000 clones, 85% to 90% of them singletons. The sample was CD4+ or CD8+ T cells sorted from blood, taken in a trial of the OX40 agonist ivuxolimab. The receptors were sampled from an adult with an advanced solid tumor such as melanoma, head and neck, liver or kidney cancer. Each CDR3 is given with its conserved first and last residue. D genes are given only for firm matches. Not all rows give a size; the values are once, few, many and, for expanded clones, a class.

v_gene,j_gene,d_gene,abundance,CDR3nt,CDR3aa
TRBV29-1,TRBJ2-1,TRBD1,-,TGCAGCGTTCGGGACAGGGGCTACAATGAGCAGTTCTTC,CSVRDRGYNEQFF
TRBV12-5,TRBJ2-1,-,-,TGTGCTAGTGGTTCCCCGTCTCGTGGGGGCGCCTACAATGAGCAGTTCTTC,CASGSPSRGGAYNEQFF
TRBV19,TRBJ1-1,-,few,TGTGCCAGTAGTTTCTACAGCGAAGCTTTCTTT,CASSFYSEAFF
TRBV19,TRBJ2-6,-,-,TGTGCCAGTAGCCAAAGGGTGTCTGGGGCCAACGTCCTGACTTTC,CASSQRVSGANVLTF
TRBV5-6,TRBJ1-2,-,few,TGTGCCAGCAGACGACGAAACCTGTTCAATGGCTACACCTTC,CASRRRNLFNGYTF
TRBV27,TRBJ1-2,TRBD1,-,TGTGCCAGCAGTTTATTATCAGGGGGCGATGGCTACACCTTC,CASSLLSGGDGYTF
TRBV7-9,TRBJ1-5,TRBD1,-,TGTGCCAGCAGCCCGACAGGGGGCAATCAGCCCCAGCATTTT,CASSPTGGNQPQHF
TRBV11-3,TRBJ1-6,TRBD1,-,TGTGCCAGCAGCTTGGGAGCGACAGGGCTAGGCAATTCACCCCTCCACTTT,CASSLGATGLGNSPLHF
TRBV11-3,TRBJ1-1,-,-,TGTGCCAGCAGCTTAGATTGGATGGGTGAAGACAGGCGGACTGAAGCTTTCTTT,CASSLDWMGEDRRTEAFF
TRBV10-3,TRBJ2-7,-,-,TGTGCCAGCAGTTGGAAGCGGGGAGTGAGGGGGTACTACGAGCAGTACTTC,CASSWKRGVRGYYEQYF
TRBV20-1,TRBJ1-2,-,-,TGCAGTGCTGGTGATGGCTACACCTTC,CSAGDGYTF
TRBV5-5,TRBJ1-2,TRBD1,-,TGTGCCAGCAGCTCCTTCCGGGACAGGGATGGCTACACCTTC,CASSSFRDRDGYTF
TRBV2,TRBJ2-1,-,once,TGTGCCAGTTCCCCGGGGGCCTACAATGAGCAGTTCTTC,CASSPGAYNEQFF
TRBV6-1,TRBJ1-2,-,-,TGTGCCACCGGATCCTCGGGCTCCCACTATGGCTACACCTTC,CATGSSGSHYGYTF
TRBV19,TRBJ2-3,TRBD2,-,TGTGCCAGTAAGGCTAGCGGGGGGGGCACAGATACGCAGTATTTT,CASKASGGGTDTQYF
TRBV29-1,TRBJ2-3,-,-,TGCAGCGTTGAGCGGGCGGTGGGTACAGATACGCAGTATTTT,CSVERAVGTDTQYF
TRBV5-1,TRBJ2-1,-,once,TGCGCCAGCAGCTTGGCCCAGCAGTGGGATGAGCAGTTCTTC,CASSLAQQWDEQFF
TRBV6-5,TRBJ1-1,-,-,TGTGCCAGCAGACGCGGAGAGAACACCGAAGCTTTCTTT,CASRRGENTEAFF
TRBV19,TRBJ2-2,-,-,TGTGCCAGTAGGCCTCCCAGTACCGGGGAGCTGTTTTTT,CASRPPSTGELFF
TRBV7-9,TRBJ2-1,-,once,TGTGCCAGCAGCTTAGGTTTAGGGGCGTCCTACAATGAGCAGTTCTTC,CASSLGLGASYNEQFF
TRBV27,TRBJ1-5,-,-,TGTGCCAGCAGTTTCAGGGGAGCGAGCAATCAGCCCCAGCATTTT,CASSFRGASNQPQHF
TRBV7-2,TRBJ2-7,-,once,TGTGCCAGCAGTCCACATAGCTCCTACGAGCAGTACTTC,CASSPHSSYEQYF
TRBV19,TRBJ2-1,-,-,TGTGCCGTTGGGAGCCCTAAGGGGATCGATGAGCAGTTCTTC,CAVGSPKGIDEQFF
TRBV9,TRBJ2-7,-,-,TGTGCCAGCTCCTTACCTTGGACAGAAAGTATGTACGAGCAGTACTTC,CASSLPWTESMYEQYF
TRBV18,TRBJ1-1,-,-,TGTGCCAGCTCACCATTGGGGAAGGGAGACACTGAAGCTTTCTTT,CASSPLGKGDTEAFF
TRBV30,TRBJ1-4,TRBD1,-,TGTGCCTGGAGCGCACAGGGGGAAAAACTGTTTTTT,CAWSAQGEKLFF
TRBV6-5,TRBJ1-4,TRBD1,-,TGTGCCAGCACTTACTCGCAGGGGGCAAAAGAAAAACTGTTTTTT,CASTYSQGAKEKLFF
TRBV19,TRBJ2-6,-,-,TGTGCCAGTAGTGCAGTATCCGCTTCTGGGGCCAACGTCCTGACTTTC,CASSAVSASGANVLTF
TRBV4-3,TRBJ2-7,-,-,TGCGCCAGCAGCCAAATCACTGGTTACGAGCAGTACTTC,CASSQITGYEQYF
TRBV7-6,TRBJ2-7,-,once,TGTGCTTCGGGGGCCGGGCCAACCTCCTACGAGCAGTACTTC,CASGAGPTSYEQYF
TRBV4-2,TRBJ2-7,TRBD1,-,TGTGCCAGCAGCCAGGCCGCAGGGGGCCCTAGCTCCTACGAGCAGTACTTC,CASSQAAGGPSSYEQYF
TRBV19,TRBJ2-3,-,-,TGTGCCAGTAGTACTGCCACAGATACGCAGTATTTT,CASSTATDTQYF
TRBV5-1,TRBJ2-1,TRBD2,-,TGCGCCAGCAGCTTGGCGATACTAGCGGGGAGTGGTAATGAGCAGTTCTTC,CASSLAILAGSGNEQFF
TRBV7-2,TRBJ1-1,TRBD1,-,TGTGCCAGCAGCTTACAGGACAGGGCAGCTTTCTTT,CASSLQDRAAFF
TRBV25-1,TRBJ1-4,-,-,TGTGCCAGCGGAAGGACAGCCTCTAATGAAAAACTGTTTTTT,CASGRTASNEKLFF
TRBV4-1,TRBJ1-4,TRBD1,-,TGCGCCAGCAGCCAAGACCACCAGACAGGGGTCCCTGAAAAACTGTTTTTT,CASSQDHQTGVPEKLFF
TRBV27,TRBJ2-2,-,-,TGTGCCAGCAGTTGGGGGACCGGGGAGCTGTTTTTT,CASSWGTGELFF
TRBV7-2,TRBJ1-5,-,-,TGTGCCAGCAGCTTAGGGAAGGAGCCCCAGCATTTT,CASSLGKEPQHF
TRBV13,TRBJ2-3,-,-,TGTGCCAGCAGCTTAGTTGCGGCCCGTGAAGAGGCGGCAGATACGCAGTATTTT,CASSLVAAREEAADTQYF
TRBV9,TRBJ2-1,-,-,TGTGCCAGCAGCGTGACCAATGAGCAGTTCTTC,CASSVTNEQFF
TRBV14,TRBJ2-1,TRBD1,-,TGTGCCAGCAGCCATGTAGACAGGGTTTCCTACAATGAGCAGTTCTTC,CASSHVDRVSYNEQFF
TRBV7-2,TRBJ2-4,-,-,TGTGCCAGCAGCTTAGGTAACATTCAGTACTTC,CASSLGNIQYF
TRBV6-5,TRBJ1-2,TRBD1,-,TGTGCCAGCAGCCGGACAGGGATGGACTATGGCTACACCTTC,CASSRTGMDYGYTF
TRBV5-1,TRBJ2-5,TRBD1,-,TGCGCCAGCAGCTTGGCCACCGAGCCCTACAGGGGGGAAAAGACCCAGTACTTC,CASSLATEPYRGEKTQYF
TRBV6-5,TRBJ1-3,TRBD1,-,TGTGCCAGCAGTTCCAGGGGGCGACCTTCTGGAAACACCATATATTTT,CASSSRGRPSGNTIYF
TRBV18,TRBJ1-1,-,-,TGTGCCAGCTCAAACTCCGAGAGGGACACTGAAGCTTTCTTT,CASSNSERDTEAFF
TRBV7-9,TRBJ2-5,TRBD2,-,TGTGCCAGCAGCCTAGCGGCGAACCAAGAGACCCAGTACTTC,CASSLAANQETQYF
TRBV29-1,TRBJ2-2,TRBD1,-,TGCAGCGTTGGGGACAGCTTGAACACCGGGGAGCTGTTTTTT,CSVGDSLNTGELFF
TRBV30,TRBJ2-7,TRBD1,-,TGTGCCTGGAGTGTAAGGGGGCGCTGGTCTGGCGAGCAGTACTTC,CAWSVRGRWSGEQYF
TRBV6-6,TRBJ2-5,-,once,TGTGCCAGCAGTTCCACAGGGGGGGGATATGGGGCCCAGTACTTC,CASSSTGGGYGAQYF
TRBV7-2,TRBJ1-5,-,-,TGTGCCAGCAGCTTAGATCGCAATCAGCCCCAGCATTTT,CASSLDRNQPQHF
TRBV7-3,TRBJ2-3,TRBD2,-,TGTGCCAGCAGCCTCCAGCCGGGACTAGCGGGAGATACGCAGTATTTT,CASSLQPGLAGDTQYF
TRBV11-3,TRBJ2-1,-,-,TGTGCCAGCAGCTTCATGAGGGGAGGGACAGTTGAGCAGTTCTTC,CASSFMRGGTVEQFF
TRBV7-3,TRBJ2-1,-,-,TGTGCCAGCAGCCCAAAGCCCCGGGACGGAAACAATGAGCAGTTCTTC,CASSPKPRDGNNEQFF
TRBV6-5,TRBJ2-7,TRBD2,-,TGTGCCAGCAGAAGCCTAGCGGGAGGTCAGTACGAGCAGTACTTC,CASRSLAGGQYEQYF